Listed here are 19 T cell receptor beta chains from one sample, sequenced in a study of persistence of HIV-infected CD4 T cells. No antigen has been identified for these receptors. The immunoSEQ assay was version 4, run in survey mode. Data came from immunoSEQ multiplex PCR; TCRdb stores just in-frame clones and leaves some out. The sample shows 50,000 or so clones, 75% to 85% of them seen only once. The stimulus was lysate of CMV-infected fibroblasts, approximately 9.7 ug/mL. Memory cells lacking CD40L and CD69 with high CD45RO were sorted. Sequenced material: CD4+ T cells sorted from PBMCs after roughly 18-hour stimulation, taken from a patient who received antiretroviral therapy. The receptors shown here come from an adult man with HIV who was CMV-seropositive.

This clone has only a few counts. The chain links TRBV7-9 to TRBJ1-1, with D perhaps TRBD1 (6 bases). Germline CDR1 SEHNR, CDR2 FQNEAQ (reference sequence). The length of the CDR3 is 16 residues. V was shortened by 5 bases and J by 0 bases, with 16 bases between the two germline ends. CDR3 coding DNA: TGTGCCAGCAGCCTAATTCCGGGACAACTGAACACTGAAGCTTTCTTT. Its protein is CASSLIPGQLNTEAFF.

The count of this clone is one. The chain joins TRBV7-9 to TRBJ2-6; 7 bases align to TRBD1. The CDR3 runs to 16 residues. Germline-derived CDR1 and CDR2 are SEHNR and FQNEAQ (reference sequence). Trimming took 5 bases from V and 8 from J; bases not matched to a gene: 12. CDR3 nucleotides: TGTGCCAGCAGCATAGGCACAGGGGCTGGATCCAACGTCCTGACTTTC. The encoded protein is CASSIGTGAGSNVLTF.

The rearrangement joins TRBV6-1 to TRBJ1-2; the D gene is possibly TRBD1 (5 bases). The CDR3 has 16 amino acids. The V end was cut by 0 bases, the J end by 7 bases, with 18 bases between. Germline CDR1 and CDR2: MNHNS and SASEGT. CDR3 sequence (DNA): TGTGCCAGCAGTGAAGCGGGGCCGGGACTCGTCCGTGGCTACACCTTC. Translated, it gives CASSEAGPGLVRGYTF.

This chain links TRBV19 with TRBJ1-2; D is unresolved. Germline V CDR1 and CDR2: LNHDA, SQIVND (reference sequence). The V gene lost 3 bases and the J gene lost 5 bases, with 13 bases spanning the gap. The CDR3 runs to 14 residues. CDR3 coding DNA: TGTGCCAGTAGTATCGTCCCCCAGATTTATGGCTACACCTTC. Its translation is CASSIVPQIYGYTF.

This chain connects TRBV3-1 (or the pseudogene TRBV3-2) to TRBJ1-2, with 7 bases lining up with TRBD1. From germline, CDR1 is LGHDT and CDR2 YNNKEL (reference sequence). V trimming: 7 bases; J trimming: 3 bases; junction bases outside the gene matches: 8. The CDR3 runs 14 residues. CDR3 coding DNA: TGTGCCAGCACCCGAGGTACAGGGGACTATGGCTACACCTTC. Protein product: CASTRGTGDYGYTF.

The CDR3 bases are TGCGCCAGCAGACAGGGAAGTAACTATGGCTACACCTTC. It codes for CASRQGSNYGYTF. The chain uses TRBV5-1 and TRBJ1-2; tentative D call: TRBD1 (6 bases). V lost 5 bases and J 1 base, leaving 9 bases between the germline ends. The CDR3 is 13 residues long. Germline V gives CDR1 SGHRS, CDR2 YFSETQ.

This chain connects TRBV7-6 to TRBJ2-1; TRBD1 is a possible D gene (5 bases). Trimming took off 0 bases at V and 4 bases at J, with 19 bases between the two ends. The germline V gene has CDR1 SGHVS and CDR2 FNYEAQ. The CDR3 totals 18 residues. The CDR3 region is CASSLANWRQSPYNEQFF. CDR3 DNA sequence: TGTGCCAGCAGCTTAGCAAACTGGAGACAGAGTCCTTACAATGAGCAGTTCTTC.

J is TRBJ1-6 and V is TRBV6-6, with TRBD1 matching 9 bases. CDR3 length equals 16 residues. V shed 5 bases, J shed 0 bases, and the junction held 2 bases outside the gene matches. Per germline, CDR1 MNHNY and CDR2 SVGAGI (reference sequence). This CDR3 is CASSTGGSSYNSPLHF. CDR3 DNA sequence: TGTGCCAGCAGTACAGGGGGCAGCTCCTATAATTCACCCCTCCACTTT.

This clone occurred a few times. The chain carries TRBV11-2 and TRBJ2-7, with 7 bases matching TRBD1. From germline, CDR1 is SGHAT and CDR2 FQNNGV. CDR3 length: 14 amino acids. V lost 0 bases and J lost 2; bases outside the gene matches: 1. DNA of the CDR3: TGTGCCAGCAGCTTAGAAGGGACAGCCTACGAGCAGTACTTC. It yields the protein CASSLEGTAYEQYF.

This clone rates as medium-sized. The rearrangement joins TRBV3-1 (or the pseudogene TRBV3-2) to TRBJ1-4; D is perhaps TRBD1 (6 bases). The ends were cut back, 0 bases at V and 0 bases at J, with 8 bases in the middle. Per the germline V gene, CDR1 is LGHDT and CDR2 is YNNKEL (reference sequence). This CDR3 spans 16 amino acids. The CDR3 DNA is TGTGCCAGCAGCCAAGATCACAGGGCAACTAATGAAAAACTGTTTTTT. This codes for CASSQDHRATNEKLFF.

V is TRBV2 and J is TRBJ2-1; no firm D call. Germline V gene lookup returns CDR1 SNHLY and CDR2 FYNNEI. The CDR3 sequence is 14 residues long. Trimming cost V 1 base and J 3 bases, with 7 bases left between them. The CDR3 DNA sequence: TGTGCCAGCAGTGAAGAACGGCACTACAATGAGCAGTTCTTC. This codes for CASSEERHYNEQFF.

J is TRBJ1-4 and V is TRBV25-1; the D gene is possibly TRBD1 (6 bases). The CDR3 runs to 16 residues. CDR1 is MGHDK and CDR2 is SYGVNS in the germline V gene. V was pared by 3 bases and J by 1 base, with 12 bases between. The CDR3 DNA follows: TGTGCCAGCAGTGATTGGGGCAGGGGAACTAATGAAAAACTGTTTTTT. Translated: CASSDWGRGTNEKLFF. The full variable domain, with the rest looked up from reference TRBV25-1 and TRBJ1-4, is EADIYQTPRYLVIGTGKKITLECSQTMGHDKMYWYQQDPGMELHLIHYSYGVNSTEKGDLSSESTVSRIRTEHFPLTLESARPSHTSQYLCASSDWGRGTNEKLFFGSGTQLSVL.

This rearrangement joins TRBV10-3 to TRBJ1-2; a weak D match, TRBD1 (6 bases). CDR3 length: 15 amino acids. Trimming removed 6 bases at V and 4 bases at J, with 18 bases between. Germline CDR1 and CDR2: ENHRY and SYGVKD. Here the CDR3 reads CAIRELRTGSYGYTF. CDR3 nucleotide sequence: TGTGCCATCAGGGAGCTGAGAACAGGGTCCTATGGCTACACCTTC.

This clone occurred a few times. The chain uses TRBV25-1 and TRBJ1-2, with 7 bases aligning to TRBD1. CDR3 length equals 14 residues. J gave up 3 bases and V 3 bases, and 4 bases lay outside the gene matches. CDR1 is MGHDK and CDR2 is SYGVNS in the germline V gene. The CDR3 is CASSERGQHYGYTF. The CDR3, as DNA: TGTGCCAGCAGTGAGAGGGGACAGCACTATGGCTACACCTTC.

The CDR3 is CAWSVMQAAGNTIYF. The DNA of the CDR3 is TGTGCCTGGAGTGTAATGCAGGCCGCTGGAAACACCATATATTTT. The chain combines TRBV30 with TRBJ1-3; D gene ambiguous. The CDR3 sequence is 15 residues long. The V and J ends lost 0 bases and 2 bases respectively, with 11 bases between them. Germline values: CDR1 GTSNPN, CDR2 SVGIG (reference sequence).

This clone was seen a few times. The chain joins TRBV15 to TRBJ2-5; D remains ambiguous. The germline V gene has CDR1 LNHNV and CDR2 YYDKDF (reference sequence). This CDR3 is built from 13 residues. V was clipped by 5 bases and J by 1 base, with 8 bases between them. The CDR3 region has the DNA TGTGCCACCAGCTTCGGGTTCCAAGAGACCCAGTACTTC. Protein: CATSFGFQETQYF.

The V and J genes are TRBV7-8 and TRBJ2-5; no clear D. V lost 7 bases to trimming and J lost 5 bases, with 8 bases between them. CDR3 length: 11 residues. From germline, CDR1 is SGHVS and CDR2 FQNEAQ. The chain's CDR3 is CASTQSETQYF. The CDR3 DNA sequence: TGTGCCAGCACCCAATCGGAGACCCAGTACTTC.

The chain links TRBV28 to TRBJ2-3; D is uncertain. CDR1 is MDHEN and CDR2 is SYDVKM in the germline V gene. V was pared by 7 bases and J by 4 bases, with 18 bases between. The CDR3 covers 15 residues. CDR3 in amino acids: CASTKEAKGSDTQYF. CDR3 DNA sequence: TGTGCCAGCACCAAAGAGGCCAAGGGCTCAGATACGCAGTATTTT.

The V call is TRBV30, the J call TRBJ1-2; D is undetermined. V lost 8 bases to trimming and J lost 0 bases, with 13 bases between them. Germline CDR1 GTSNPN, CDR2 SVGIG (reference sequence). The CDR3 sequence is 13 residues long. In nucleotides, the CDR3 is TGTGCCGGCTACCGTAAAGCTAACTATGGCTACACCTTC. It is translated as CAGYRKANYGYTF.